This entry is about one TCR beta chain. This clone's antigen is unknown. Base qualities are not at hand, and no much larger clone is one base apart. Enrolling through a virtual design, the prospective study's participants ranged in age from roughly 18 to 95 years and lived across approximately 25 United States geographic areas. Cohort assignment in the prospective study relied on participant-reported clinical history from a screening survey and a study questionnaire. Recovered participants in ImmuneRACE Cohort 3 were defined as having two consecutive negative NP/OP PCR tests, clearance from a healthcare professional, or resolution of symptoms. Mobile phlebotomists in the prospective study collected whole blood, serum and a nasopharyngeal or oropharyngeal swab from every participant. Over a roughly two-month period, participants in the prospective study had the option of providing additional blood draws and questionnaires. Blood samples from the prospective study were shipped frozen or at room temperature prior to DNA extraction.

The data are from a study of blood T cell repertoires in COVID-19 (dated by TCRdb to between 2020 and 2021). General notes on the study: Samples covering the acute and convalescent phases of COVID-19 were provided by collaborators in the United States, Italy and Spain. The material from the prospective study consisted of cDNA or gDNA derived from T cells, B-cell-depleted T cells, or PBMCs. The dataset comprised deeply sampled blood TCRbeta repertoires from subjects exposed to, actively infected with, or recovered from COVID-19. The repertoires were made available in a free public database intended to serve as a resource for research on the immune response to SARS-CoV-2. The samples were drawn from the first 160 participants of the ongoing ImmuneRACE study and from 1,200 or so subjects provided by 6 global collaborators. A de-identified subject ID, COVID-19 status, age in years and sex were almost always included in the sample metadata. HLA class I and class II types, where available, came from metadata supplied by the sample provider rather than from assay-based typing.

The immunoSEQ Assay, a bias-controlled multiplex PCR, was used to amplify TCRbeta CDR3 regions from genomic DNA. Processing in the source paper ran as follows. The number of nucleated cells in each sample was estimated from the amplification of reference gene primers within the assay. To quantify the absolute abundance of each unique TCRbeta CDR3 rearrangement, sequence reads were collapsed and filtered. For each sample, productive Simpson clonality was calculated as the square root of Simpson's diversity index across productive rearrangements. TCRdb holds this immuneACCESS table with in-frame rearrangements only. Some clones are missing; in checked studies, unresolved V genes explain under half, and the rest has no known cause. The V and J calls and clone size come from that table; D and trimming were worked out from the DNA. For this sample the table gives 170,000 or so clones, of which approximately 89% were detected only once. Together, the top ten hold 5% to 7.5% of the sample.

What the research found in general, with its limitations: The quantity of clinical and demographic metadata differed by source and by participant and was supplied without curation.

Material: PBMCs or T cells enriched from blood (not recorded which). The source is a man between 35 and 55 years old who had recovered from COVID-19.

The nucleotides are TGTGCCAGCAGCGACCCTCCGGGGGAGAATCAAGAGACCCAGTACTTC. This is translated as CASSDPPGENQETQYF. Recombination joined TRBV9 with TRBJ2-5; matching of 6 bases hints at TRBD2 as the D gene. CDR1 and CDR2, per the germline V gene, are SGDLS and YYNGEE. Trimming at the junction amounts to 3 bases on V and 2 bases on J, and the germline ends lie 17 bases apart. From its cysteine to its phenylalanine, the CDR3 spans 16 amino acids. The retained sequence is limited to the CDR3, 48 bases, with the frame set at the first base.